Below are 29 T cell receptor beta chains sequenced from a single sample in a study of blood T cell repertoires in COVID-19. Using immunoSEQ multiplex PCR, the repertoire was profiled, and TCRdb retains in-frame clones only, with some absent. The table has fewer than 500,000 clones, around 86% seen once. What was sequenced was peripheral blood. Receptors were obtained from a woman in her twenties or thirties with active or convalescent COVID-19.

This clone has just a few counts. The gene calls are TRBV5-1 and TRBJ1-6; a possible D gene is TRBD1 (5 bases). The CDR3 spans 17 residues. CDR1 and CDR2 from the germline V gene are SGHRS and YFSETQ. V was cut by 0 bases and J by 7 bases, with 17 bases left in between. CDR3 amino acids: CASSLDGRDIRNSPLHF. The CDR3 DNA reads TGCGCCAGCAGCTTGGACGGCAGGGATATTAGGAATTCACCCCTCCACTTT.

V gene TRBV6-5 combines with J gene TRBJ1-5; D perhaps matches TRBD1 (6 bases). CDR3 size: 15 residues. Germline V CDR1 and CDR2: MNHEY, SVGAGI. Trimming pared 6 bases from V and 0 bases from J, leaving 12 bases between. CDR3 sequence (DNA): TGTGCCAGCAGCGGCGGACAGATTAGCAATCAGCCCCAGCATTTT. Residues: CASSGGQISNQPQHF.

V usage is TRBV3-1 (or the pseudogene TRBV3-2) and J usage is TRBJ1-2, with D maybe TRBD1 (5 bases). The CDR3 contains 15 residues. Looked up from germline, CDR1 is LGHDT and CDR2 is YNNKEL (reference sequence). V lost 1 base, J lost 4 bases, and 13 bases lay in between. CDR3 region: CASSQGGRESYGYTF. CDR3 sequence (DNA): TGTGCCAGCAGCCAAGGGGGCAGGGAAAGCTATGGCTACACCTTC.

The chain joins TRBV3-1 (or the pseudogene TRBV3-2) to TRBJ1-2, with 12 bases matching TRBD1. J was trimmed by 7 bases and V by 0 bases; bases with no gene match: 15. The CDR3 runs 19 residues. Germline V lookup: CDR1 LGHDT, CDR2 YNNKEL (reference sequence). The CDR3, as DNA: TGTGCCAGCAGCCAAGATGCGGCGACTTGGGGACAGGGGGCAATTGGCTACACCTTC. As protein: CASSQDAATWGQGAIGYTF.

The chain carries TRBV27 and TRBJ1-1; TRBD1 agrees at 8 bases. CDR1 and CDR2 from the germline V gene are MNHEY and SMNVEV (reference sequence). The trim removed 3 bases at V and 1 base at J, leaving 4 bases unmatched. The CDR3 is made up of 15 amino acids. CDR3 sequence (DNA): TGTGCCAGCAGTTTCCGGACAGGGCGGAACACTGAAGCTTTCTTT. Its protein product is CASSFRTGRNTEAFF.

The gene calls are TRBV2 and TRBJ1-1; TRBD1 is a possible D gene (6 bases). The CDR3 covers 15 residues. In germline, CDR1 is SNHLY, CDR2 FYNNEI. Trimming took off 4 bases at V and 4 bases at J, with 16 bases between the two ends. The CDR3 loop is CASSVPPQGPTEAFF. In DNA, the CDR3 is TGTGCCAGCAGTGTGCCCCCACAGGGACCCACTGAAGCTTTCTTT. Full variable domain (outside the CDR3, taken from reference TRBV2 and TRBJ1-1): EPEVTQTPSHQVTQMGQEVILRCVPISNHLYFYWYRQILGQKVEFLVSFYNNEISEKSEIFDDQFSVERPDGSNFTLKIRSTKLEDSAMYFCASSVPPQGPTEAFFGQGTRLTVV.

The chain uses TRBV19 and TRBJ2-7, with 7 bases lining up with TRBD2. V was pared by 1 base and J by 3 bases, with 6 bases of the junction left unmatched. CDR1 and CDR2 (germline): LNHDA, SQIVND (reference sequence). This CDR3 is built from 15 residues. In DNA, the CDR3 is TGTGCCAGTAGTATAGTCAGGGAGGGCTACTACGAGCAGTACTTC. Its translation is CASSIVREGYYEQYF.

V gene TRBV7-9 combines with J gene TRBJ1-1; no clear D. Germline values: CDR1 SEHNR, CDR2 FQNEAQ (reference sequence). The CDR3 is made up of 12 amino acids. V was pared by 3 bases and J by 4 bases, with 6 bases between. CDR3 DNA sequence: TGTGCCAGCAGCTTGCCGGGCACTGAAGCTTTCTTT. Translated, it gives CASSLPGTEAFF. The full variable domain, rest sourced from reference TRBV7-9 and TRBJ1-1, is DTGVSQNPRHKITKRGQNVTFRCDPISEHNRLYWYRQTLGQGPEFLTYFQNEAQLEKSRLLSDRFSAERPKGSFSTLEIQRTEQGDSAMYLCASSLPGTEAFFGQGTRLTVV.

The chain employs TRBV7-2 and TRBJ2-7; 7 nucleotides match TRBD1. Germline CDR1 is SGHTA and CDR2 is FQGNSA. V lost 2 bases and J lost 0; bases outside the gene matches: 10. CDR3 length equals 17 residues. The CDR3 DNA follows: TGTGCCAGCAGCTTACATGGGTCAGGACAGGCCTCCTACGAGCAGTACTTC. It yields the protein CASSLHGSGQASYEQYF.

This chain joins TRBV28 and TRBJ2-2; TRBD2 matches at 9 bases. The CDR3 is 19 amino acids. V was pared by 7 bases and J by 5 bases, with 20 bases of the junction left unmatched. Germline V gene lookup returns CDR1 MDHEN and CDR2 SYDVKM. This CDR3 is CASTDLHLAGTSLTGELFF. The CDR3 bases are TGTGCCAGCACCGACCTGCATCTAGCGGGAACCTCTTTGACCGGGGAGCTGTTTTTT.

J is TRBJ1-5 and V is TRBV20-1; 7 bases are shared with TRBD1. Germline V gene sequence: CDR1 DFQATT, CDR2 SNEGSKA (reference sequence). V dropped 3 bases and J dropped 4; count of bases not matched to a gene: 3. This CDR3 has 13 residues. The CDR3 nucleotides are TGCAGTGCTAGTAGGACAGGTAATCAGCCCCAGCATTTT. Translating it yields CSASRTGNQPQHF.

The chain is built from TRBV11-2 and TRBJ2-7, with D possibly being TRBD1 (5 bases). CDR3 length: 15 residues. The germline V and J ends were trimmed by 1 base and 2 bases, with 12 bases remaining between them. Germline CDR1 is SGHAT and CDR2 is FQNNGV. Here the CDR3 DNA reads TGTGCCAGCAGCTTAGGCTTCGACAGAACCTACGAGCAGTACTTC. This gives the protein CASSLGFDRTYEQYF.

The chain is built from TRBV27 and TRBJ2-1; 8 bases match TRBD2. The V gene's germline CDR1 is MNHEY and CDR2 SMNVEV (reference sequence). V shed 6 bases, J shed 4 bases, and the junction held 2 bases outside the gene matches. This CDR3 spans 13 amino acids. This CDR3 reads CASSQREYNEQFF. The DNA for the CDR3 is TGTGCCAGCAGCCAGCGGGAGTACAATGAGCAGTTCTTC.

The chain is built from TRBV7-2 and TRBJ1-2; D call uncertain. Trimming stripped 3 bases from V and 0 bases from J, with 8 bases between. Germline V gives CDR1 SGHTA, CDR2 FQGNSA. The CDR3 spans 14 residues. The CDR3 nucleotides are TGTGCCAGCAGCTTCGGTCTGCCTAACTATGGCTACACCTTC. It yields the protein CASSFGLPNYGYTF.

This chain joins TRBV2 and TRBJ1-1; 8 nucleotides match TRBD1. The germline gives CDR1 SNHLY, CDR2 FYNNEI. The CDR3 extends over 14 amino acids. Unmatched junction bases numbered 5, after V lost 3 bases and J lost 5 bases. CDR3 amino acids: CASSESRGHTEAFF. In nucleotides, the CDR3 is TGTGCCAGCAGTGAGAGCAGGGGGCATACTGAAGCTTTCTTT. The whole variable domain, filled in from reference TRBV2 and TRBJ1-1, reads EPEVTQTPSHQVTQMGQEVILRCVPISNHLYFYWYRQILGQKVEFLVSFYNNEISEKSEIFDDQFSVERPDGSNFTLKIRSTKLEDSAMYFCASSESRGHTEAFFGQGTRLTVV.

The V call is TRBV5-6, the J call TRBJ1-5; tentatively, D is TRBD1 (5 bases). Germline-derived CDR1 and CDR2 are SGHDT and YYEEEE. V shed 1 base and J shed 6 bases, with 14 bases lying between them. The length of the CDR3 is 15 residues. DNA for the CDR3: TGTGCCAGCAGCTTGTTAAGGGGATCCGGTCAGCCCCAGCATTTT. Residues: CASSLLRGSGQPQHF.

V gene TRBV6-5 combines with J gene TRBJ2-1; possible D gene TRBD1, 5 bases. The CDR3 spans 15 residues. V was cut by 0 bases and J by 4 bases, with 10 bases left in between. Germline-derived CDR1 and CDR2 are MNHEY and SVGAGI. In nucleotides, the CDR3 is TGTGCCAGCAGTTACTCGGGGCTACAGTACAATGAGCAGTTCTTC. Translated, it gives CASSYSGLQYNEQFF.

This clone came up a few times. The chain combines TRBV19 with TRBJ1-5; the match to TRBD1 covers 8 bases. CDR1 and CDR2 from the germline V gene are LNHDA and SQIVND (reference sequence). The CDR3 sequence is 14 residues long. V lost 6 bases, J lost 5 bases, and 6 bases stayed unmatched. Written as DNA, the CDR3 is TGTGCCAGTAGACCGACAGGGGTCTATCAGCCCCAGCATTTT. It encodes CASRPTGVYQPQHF. The full variable domain, with the rest looked up from reference TRBV19 and TRBJ1-5, is DGGITQSPKYLFRKEGQNVTLSCEQNLNHDAMYWYRQDPGQGLRLIYYSQIVNDFQKGDIAEGYSVSREKKESFPLTVTSAQKNPTAFYLCASRPTGVYQPQHFGDGTRLSIL.

The J gene is TRBJ1-1, the V gene TRBV20-1, with D unresolved. Germline V lookup: CDR1 DFQATT, CDR2 SNEGSKA (reference sequence). The CDR3 is made up of 10 amino acids. V lost 3 bases, J lost 8 bases, and 7 bases lay in between. The CDR3 bases are TGCAGTGCTAGCAGGTCCGAAGCTTTCTTT. It specifies CSASRSEAFF.

This chain connects TRBV9 to TRBJ1-4; 7 bases are shared with TRBD1. V trimming: 0 bases; J trimming: 3 bases; junction bases outside the gene matches: 5. The CDR3 sequence is 16 residues long. The germline V gene encodes CDR1 SGDLS and CDR2 YYNGEE. CDR3 sequence: CASSVGITGANEKLFF. In nucleotides, the CDR3 is TGTGCCAGCAGCGTAGGGATAACAGGGGCTAATGAAAAACTGTTTTTT.

The chain joins TRBV29-1 to TRBJ1-2; 9 nucleotides match TRBD1. The V and J ends lost 4 bases and 0 bases, in that order; junction bases with no gene match: 0. Per the germline V gene, CDR1 is SQVTM and CDR2 is ANQGSEA. CDR3 size: 13 residues. CDR3: CSVGTGANYGYTF. The DNA of the CDR3 is TGCAGCGTTGGGACAGGGGCTAACTATGGCTACACCTTC.

DNA of the CDR3: TGCGCCAGCAGCTTATGGGGGGAGGGCACTGAAGCTTTCTTT. Translating it yields CASSLWGEGTEAFF. This rearrangement joins TRBV5-1 to TRBJ1-1; possible D gene TRBD1, 5 bases. Germline CDR1 is SGHRS and CDR2 is YFSETQ. V lost 2 bases to trimming and J lost 4 bases, with 12 bases between them. The CDR3 covers 14 residues.

Notes on this clone: Other DNA sequences within the sample encode an identical CDR3. V and J are TRBV6-5 and TRBJ1-2, with 9 bases that match TRBD1. The CDR3 runs to 14 residues. V trimming: 6 bases; J trimming: 3 bases; junction bases outside the gene matches: 5. CDR1 is MNHEY and CDR2 is SVGAGI in the germline V gene. The CDR3 spells CASRRQGVDYGYTF. The CDR3 DNA follows: TGTGCCAGCAGAAGACAGGGGGTCGACTATGGCTACACCTTC.

The chain couples TRBV5-4 to TRBJ2-3, with 12 bases that match TRBD2. The junction had 7 bases not matched to a gene; V was cut back by 5 bases and J by 0 bases. This CDR3 has 17 amino acids. Germline CDR1 SGHNT, CDR2 YYREEE (reference sequence). CDR3 sequence (DNA): TGTGCCAGCAGACATGCGACTAGCGGGGGTAGCACAGATACGCAGTATTTT. Protein: CASRHATSGGSTDTQYF.

The chain recombines TRBV9 with TRBJ1-2, with TRBD1 matching 9 bases. The CDR3 has 13 residues. Trimming took 5 bases from V and 6 from J; bases not matched to a gene: 5. Germline CDR1 reads SGDLS; CDR2 reads YYNGEE. The CDR3 nucleotides are TGTGCCAGCAGGAAGACAGGGGGAAATGGCTACACCTTC. This translates into CASRKTGGNGYTF.

This sequence joins TRBV6-5 and TRBJ2-1; 10 nucleotides match TRBD2. This CDR3 region has 13 residues. Trimming cost V 7 bases and J 5 bases; bases outside gene matches: 2. CDR1 MNHEY and CDR2 SVGAGI come from the germline V gene. This chain's CDR3 is CASNLAGDNEQFF. For the CDR3, the DNA is TGTGCCAGCAACCTAGCGGGGGACAATGAGCAGTTCTTC.

This sequence joins TRBV3-1 (or the pseudogene TRBV3-2) and TRBJ1-1; weak D call: TRBD1 (5 bases). This CDR3 contains 13 residues. Germline CDR1 reads LGHDT; CDR2 reads YNNKEL (reference sequence). Trimming cost V 1 base and J 7 bases, with 10 bases left between them. Here the CDR3 reads CASSQARQFEAFF. The DNA of the CDR3 is TGTGCCAGCAGCCAAGCCCGACAGTTTGAAGCTTTCTTT.

The CDR3 loop reads CASSVQRNNEQFF. Written as DNA, the CDR3 is TGTGCCAGCAGTGTCCAGCGGAACAATGAGCAGTTCTTC. This sequence joins TRBV2 and TRBJ2-1, with TRBD2 as a possible D gene (5 bases). The CDR3 has 13 residues. Germline CDR1 reads SNHLY; CDR2 reads FYNNEI. The V end was cut by 4 bases, the J end by 5 bases, with 9 bases between.

The chain couples TRBV27 to TRBJ1-5; TRBD1 matches at 9 bases. The CDR3 runs 13 residues. The junction had 2 bases not matched to a gene; V was cut back by 6 bases and J by 5 bases. CDR1 is MNHEY and CDR2 is SMNVEV in the germline V gene (reference sequence). The CDR3 region has the DNA TGTGCCAGCAGACGGACAGGGGATCAGCCCCAGCATTTT. Translated: CASRRTGDQPQHF.